This T cell receptor beta chain emerged from a study of T-cell memory formation after mild COVID-19. Study background: Largely donor-specific sequence clusters came from two donors.

From 5'RACE with constant-segment primers came TCR alpha and TCR beta cDNA libraries that carried sample barcodes and UMIs. TCRdb analysed the 5' RACE reads with MiXCR anew, one entry per CDR3 protein. The table includes fewer than 50,000 distinct CDR3 sequences, 12% detected once. This clonotype was seen a few times. Antigen: not known. Trimming took 5 bases from V and 1 from J, leaving 27 bases between them. Germline V gene lookup returns CDR1 MGHRA and CDR2 YSYEKL. The CDR3 runs 21 residues. Points from the study as a whole: Later expanders leaned toward CD4+, whereas clones contracting from day 15 to 85 were balanced CD4/CD8.

The TCR comes from a man younger than 35 who had mild COVID-19 (a few samples of this study predate the infection). Cell type and time point are not known. The J gene is TRBJ2-6, the V gene TRBV4-1; D gene ambiguous. Sample: PBMCs or a T cell subset sorted from them (not recorded which). This CDR3 is CASSLPRSAASIISGANVLTF. In nucleotides, the CDR3 is TGCGCCAGCAGCTTACCCCGAAGTGCGGCGTCCATCATATCTGGGGCCAACGTCCTGACTTTC.